A single sample is the source of the 32 T cell receptor beta chains below, sequenced in a study of tumor and adjacent non-tumor tissue in lung cancer. No cell sorting was done before RNA was extracted from the tissue. More than 3 cm separated this lung sample from the edge of the tumor. Three rounds of nested PCR, following a modified ARM-PCR protocol, produced the TCRbeta library. Using its own MiXCR run on the multiplex PCR reads, TCRdb lists one record per CDR3 protein. This table holds roughly 90,000 distinct CDR3 sequences, roughly 77% found once. Sequencing was carried out using distant non-tumor lung tissue. The receptors were sampled from a woman between 45 and 65 years old with non-small cell lung cancer.

The rearrangement joins TRBV28 to TRBJ2-7; a weak D match, TRBD2 (5 bases). Between the trimmed V and J ends, which lost 1 base and 5 bases, there was a span of 15 bases. The CDR3 is 15 amino acids. CDR1 is MDHEN and CDR2 is SYDVKM in the germline V gene. The CDR3 here is CASSLSDTRNHEQYF. The CDR3 DNA follows: TGTGCCAGCAGTTTATCGGATACTAGAAACCACGAGCAGTACTTC.

Points on this clonotype: It is likely a read error, because the conserved phenylalanine at the end of the CDR3 is missing. The rearrangement uses TRBV5-8 and TRBJ1-5, with 7 bases fitting TRBD1. The CDR3 sequence is 15 residues long. V shed 6 bases and J 0 bases; nucleotides not matched to a gene: 6. The germline V gene has CDR1 SGHTS and CDR2 YDEGEE. The CDR3 protein is CASIAGGISNQPQHS. The CDR3 region has the DNA TGTGCCAGCATCGCAGGGGGTATTAGCAATCAGCCCCAGCATTCT.

The J gene is TRBJ2-7, the V gene TRBV12-3 or TRBV12-4; maybe TRBD1 (6 bases). CDR3 length: 15 amino acids. CDR3 in DNA: TGTGTCGGCAGTTTAAGAACACAGGGTACCTACGAGCAGTACTTC. This encodes CVGSLRTQGTYEQYF.

This chain joins TRBV12-3 or TRBV12-4 and TRBJ2-2; 8 positions agree with TRBD1. V was clipped by 8 bases and J by 7 bases; unmatched bases: 12. The CDR3 totals 15 residues. This CDR3 is CASSRDRSFIGELFF. CDR3 nucleotides: TGTGCCAGCTCAAGGGACAGGTCCTTCATCGGGGAGCTGTTTTTT.

The sample holds many counts of this clonotype. This chain uses TRBV5-1 with TRBJ1-4, with a tentative D call TRBD1 (5 bases). Per germline, CDR1 SGHRS and CDR2 YFSETQ. The V gene lost 6 bases and the J gene lost 8 bases, with 17 bases spanning the gap. The CDR3 runs 14 residues. The CDR3 nucleotides are TGCGCCAGCACTGGCCCTCAGGGCGTCGAAAAACTGTTTTTT. Amino acid sequence: CASTGPQGVEKLFF.

Points on this clonotype: The junction does not match germline at one end; this may be a read error. CDR3 DNA: TGTACCAGCAGCTTAGAACCGGGGGTGAACACTGAAGCTTTCTTT. Its translation: CTSSLEPGVNTEAFF. The rearrangement joins TRBV11-2 to TRBJ1-1, with a weak D call TRBD1 (5 bases). The CDR3 has 15 amino acids. Germline V CDR1 and CDR2: SGHAT, FQNNGV. Based on the CDR3 plus reference TRBV11-2 and TRBJ1-1, the full variable domain is EAGVAQSPRYKIIEKRQSVAFWCNPISGHATLYWYQQILGQGPKLLIQFQNNGVVDDSQLPKDRFSAERLKGVDSTLKIQPAKLEDSAVYLCTSSLEPGVNTEAFFGQGTRLTVV.

The V call is TRBV11-2, the J call TRBJ2-3, with D perhaps matching TRBD2 (6 bases). Germline-derived CDR1 and CDR2 are SGHAT and FQNNGV. V was pared by 11 bases and J by 3 bases, with 24 bases between. The CDR3 consists of 16 residues. The chain's CDR3 is CAGNLWGQLATDTQYF. Written as DNA, the CDR3 is TGTGCCGGCAACCTGTGGGGCCAGCTAGCGACAGATACGCAGTATTTT.

Remarks on this clonotype: Given the absence of the conserved phenylalanine or tryptophan at the CDR3 end, a read error is likely. It is unclear where the CDR3 begins or ends on the DNA, so no DNA is shown, and the CDR3 is as TCRdb lists it. The V and J genes are TRBV6-6 and TRBJ1-3; the D call TRBD1 from the table was never checked on the DNA. CDR1 MNHNY and CDR2 SVGAGI come from the germline V gene (reference sequence). Counting both end residues, the CDR3 totals 13 amino acids. CDR3 residues: CASTGGGGNTIHL.

Many counts were recorded for this clonotype. The rearrangement joins TRBV6-1 to TRBJ2-5; TRBD1 matches at 7 bases. This CDR3 is built from 14 residues. After removal of 3 bases from V and 5 bases from J, the junction contained 6 bases not matched to a gene. Germline CDR1 MNHNS, CDR2 SASEGT. In DNA form, the CDR3 reads TGTGCCAGCAGTGAGCAACAGGGGTTGGAGACCCAGTACTTC. It yields the protein CASSEQQGLETQYF.

This clonotype was seen only once. The junction does not match germline at one end; this may be a read error. The V call is TRBV28, the J call TRBJ2-5; D perhaps matches TRBD2 (5 bases). The CDR3 has 15 amino acids. Per germline, CDR1 MDHEN and CDR2 SYDVKM. The CDR3 loop reads CASTPPLGFWESQYF. The CDR3 DNA reads as TGTGCCAGCACCCCCCCCCTAGGATTTTGGGAGAGCCAGTACTTC.

This clonotype occurred a few times. One end of the junction is discordant with germline, which a read error may explain. The V call is TRBV12-3 or TRBV12-4, the J call TRBJ2-3; D assignment may be TRBD1 or TRBD2 (5 bases each). The length of the CDR3 is 16 residues. The CDR3 nucleotides are TGTGCCAGCAGCCCTGGGACGGGACCGAGCACGGATACGCAGTATTTT. Its protein product is CASSPGTGPSTDTQYF.

The table lists this clonotype with many counts. The chain joins TRBV6-1 to TRBJ2-5; D not certain. CDR1 and CDR2 from the germline V gene are MNHNS and SASEGT. There are 13 residues in the CDR3. The ends were cut back, 4 bases at V and 7 bases at J, with 13 bases in the middle. CDR3 in DNA: TGTGCCAGCAGTGCTGGGCTCTTCGGGACCCAGTACTTC. Its translation: CASSAGLFGTQYF.

A note on this clonotype: A read error may explain this, as a much larger clone is one base away. This rearrangement joins TRBV20-1 to TRBJ1-2; D gene uncertain. From germline, CDR1 is DFQATT and CDR2 SNEGSKA (reference sequence). V lost 6 bases, J lost 6 bases, and 17 bases lay in between. The CDR3 sequence is 13 residues long. CDR3 residues: CSALLQRRNGYTF. The CDR3 DNA reads as TGCAGTGCCCTTCTACAGAGAAGGAATGGCTACACCTTC.

In the case of this clonotype: At one end, the junction sequence differs from germline, possibly due to a read error. The chain couples TRBV11-2 to TRBJ2-3; 8 bases align to TRBD1. CDR1 is SGHAT and CDR2 is FQNNGV in the germline V gene. The CDR3 extends over 15 amino acids. This chain's CDR3 is CASSPGQACTDTQYF. CDR3 nucleotide sequence: TGTGCTAGCAGCCCGGGACAGGCGTGTACAGATACGCAGTATTTT.

As for this clonotype: This may be a read error: a much more frequent sequence differs by one nucleotide. This chain links TRBV6-5 with TRBJ2-1; D may be TRBD1 (6 bases). This CDR3 has 15 residues. In germline, CDR1 is MNHEY, CDR2 SVGAGI. CDR3 loop: CASSSHGPRDNKQFF. Written as DNA, the CDR3 is TGTGCCAGCAGTTCCCACGGGCCAAGGGACAATAAGCAGTTCTTC.

The CDR3 DNA follows: TGTGCCAGTGGGCGGGGAAACCAAGAGACCCAGTACTTC. As protein: CASGRGNQETQYF. The chain is built from TRBV6-5 and TRBJ2-5, with D possibly matching TRBD2 (6 bases). This CDR3 region has 13 residues. Looked up from germline, CDR1 is MNHEY and CDR2 is SVGAGI. V lost 9 bases to trimming and J lost 0 bases, with 11 bases between them.

For this clonotype: One end of the junction is discordant with germline, which a read error may explain. The CDR3: CAGSQDRRDEKLFF. The CDR3 DNA reads as TGCGCCGGCAGCCAAGATAGGCGGGATGAAAAACTGTTTTTC. The V call is TRBV4-1, the J call TRBJ1-4; D unresolved. The CDR3 has 14 amino acids. Germline assignment: CDR1 MGHRA and CDR2 YSYEKL.

Notes on this clonotype: One end of the junction is discordant with germline, which a read error may explain. This chain links TRBV4-1 with TRBJ1-5; 8 bases match TRBD1. Germline CDR1 and CDR2: MGHRA and YSYEKL. This CDR3 comprises 14 residues. CDR3 in DNA: TGCGCCAGCAGCCAGCGGGACAGGAATCAGCCCCATCATTTT. This encodes CASSQRDRNQPHHF.

As regards this clonotype: This is likely a read error, given that the CDR3 carries no conserved phenylalanine or tryptophan at its end. Because the CDR3's place on the DNA is in doubt, the DNA is left out and the CDR3 is given as listed by TCRdb. The chain employs TRBV6-5 and TRBJ2-2; TRBD2 is taken as the D call from the table, unchecked against the DNA. Germline-derived CDR1 and CDR2 are MNHEY and SVGAGI. The CDR3 is 14 amino acids long, termini counted. This CDR3 is CASRGGLDTGELLS.

Concerning this clonotype itself: The junction does not match germline at one end; this may be a read error. The chain carries TRBV4-1 and TRBJ1-5, with D possibly being TRBD1 (5 bases). The germline CDR1 and CDR2 sequences are MGHRA and YSYEKL. CDR3 size: 15 residues. In DNA, the CDR3 is TGCGTCAGCAGCCAAGTCCCAGGGTCCAATCATCCCCAACATTTT. It translates to CVSSQVPGSNHPQHF.

In the case of this clonotype: A read error may be the cause here, since a much bigger clone is one base away. The chain recombines TRBV30 with TRBJ2-2, with TRBD1 identical over 9 bases. The CDR3 consists of 12 residues. Germline values: CDR1 GTSNPN, CDR2 SVGIG (reference sequence). The CDR3 DNA reads as TGTGCCTGGACCGCGACAGGGGGGGAGCTGTTATTT. Translated, it gives CAWTATGGELLF.

This clonotype occurred once. A much larger clone is a single base away; this may be a read error. The genes are TRBV15 and TRBJ2-6; 7 nucleotides line up with TRBD1. Germline V gives CDR1 LNHNV, CDR2 YYDKDF (reference sequence). The length of the CDR3 is 15 residues. CDR3 in amino acids: CATGRRPGQPSRLTF. Here the CDR3 DNA reads TGTGCCACCGGCAGAAGGCCGGGACAGCCTTCTCGTCTGACTTTC.

With regard to this clonotype: The CDR3 carries no conserved terminal phenylalanine or tryptophan, so it likely arises from a read error. The chain joins TRBV29-1 to TRBJ2-3; the D call may be TRBD1 or TRBD2 (5 bases each). The CDR3 runs to 14 residues. Trimming removed 4 bases from V and 6 bases from J, with 17 bases in between. CDR1 is SQVTM and CDR2 is ANQGSEA in the germline V gene. The CDR3 here is CSVGPPGGADTQYL. The CDR3 DNA reads as TGCAGCGTTGGGCCACCTGGGGGAGCTGATACGCAGTATCTT.

As regards this clonotype: Given a much more abundant clone one base away, this may be a read error. This chain uses TRBV20-1 with TRBJ2-7; 7 bases line up with TRBD1. CDR3 length: 15 amino acids. V was pared by 7 bases and J by 3 bases, with 15 bases of the junction left unmatched. Germline assignment: CDR1 DFQATT and CDR2 SNEGSKA (reference sequence). The chain's CDR3 is CSVPQADRVNYEQYF. CDR3 DNA: TGCAGTGTCCCCCAGGCCGACAGGGTGAACTACGAGCAGTACTTC.

This clonotype was detected ten times or more. The chain couples TRBV20-1 to TRBJ2-7; 9 nucleotides align to TRBD2. With V trimmed by 5 bases and J by 5 bases, 13 bases remained unmatched. The CDR3 is made up of 15 amino acids. CDR1 and CDR2 from the germline V gene are DFQATT and SNEGSKA (reference sequence). CDR3 residues: CSASVAGEVVDEQYF. The DNA for the CDR3 is TGCAGTGCTTCTGTAGCGGGAGAAGTGGTTGACGAGCAGTACTTC.

Points on this clonotype: No conserved phenylalanine or tryptophan is present at the end of the CDR3, so a read error is the likely explanation. The gene calls are TRBV6-1 and TRBJ2-3, with 9 bases identical to TRBD2. Trimming removed 7 bases from V and 6 bases from J; junction bases left unmatched: 11. The CDR3 contains 15 residues. Germline V gene lookup returns CDR1 MNHNS and CDR2 SASEGT. Here the CDR3 DNA reads TGTGCCAGCATTGCCCCCGCGGGAGGGCCGGATACGCAGTATCTT. The encoded protein is CASIAPAGGPDTQYL.

Of note for this clonotype: One end of the junction does not line up with germline, which may come from a read error. The J gene is TRBJ2-7, the V gene TRBV25-1; 7 bases are a match to TRBD1. Germline V gene sequence: CDR1 MGHDK, CDR2 SYGVNS. This CDR3 is built from 14 residues. The DNA of the CDR3 is TGTGCCAACAGTGAATCTGGGGACAGACGCGAGCACTACTTC. Protein sequence: CANSESGDRREHYF.

There are many counts of this clonotype. The genes are TRBV20-1 and TRBJ1-4; tentatively, D is TRBD1 (5 bases). The CDR3 is 15 residues long. The germline V and J ends were trimmed by 5 bases and 3 bases, with 16 bases remaining between them. Germline lookup yields CDR1 DFQATT and CDR2 SNEGSKA (reference sequence). The DNA for the CDR3 is TGCAGTGCTCCGGCAGAGGGGATGGCTAATGAAAAACTGTTTTTT. This gives the protein CSAPAEGMANEKLFF.

Of note for this clonotype: Germline is not matched at one junction end, which may reflect a read error. CDR3 sequence reads: CVSRRLAGEVETQYF. The DNA for the CDR3 is TGTGTCAGCAGGCGACTAGCAGGAGAGGTGGAGACCCAGTACTTC. This rearrangement joins TRBV28 to TRBJ2-5; 7 positions match TRBD2. This CDR3 contains 15 residues. Per the germline V gene, CDR1 is MDHEN and CDR2 is SYDVKM.

Details on this clonotype: The junction does not match germline at one end; this may be a read error. The V gene is TRBV6-5, the J gene TRBJ2-7; the D gene is possibly TRBD2 (5 bases). The CDR3 extends over 15 amino acids. Germline V gene sequence: CDR1 MNHEY, CDR2 SVGAGI. Written as DNA, the CDR3 is TGTGCCAGCAGTTACTCCCCTAGTGGGAGCCTCGAGCAATACTTC. Amino acid sequence: CASSYSPSGSLEQYF.

As regards this clonotype: One end of the junction is discordant with germline, which a read error may explain. The rearrangement uses TRBV11-1 and TRBJ2-1, with 9 bases lining up with TRBD1. The CDR3 runs to 16 residues. Germline CDR1 and CDR2: SGHAT and FQDESV (reference sequence). The CDR3 DNA reads TGTGCCAGCAGCCCACAGGGGGCTAGCGGTATTGGTGAGCACTTCTTC. Translation gives CASSPQGASGIGEHFF.

Of note for this clonotype: An end of the junction does not agree with germline; a read error may underlie this. The genes are TRBV11-2 and TRBJ2-1; TRBD2 aligns across 8 bases. CDR3 length: 16 amino acids. Per the germline V gene, CDR1 is SGHAT and CDR2 is FQNNGV. The CDR3 nucleotides are TGTGTCAGCAGCCTCGGTGGGGTAGCGGGATTAGGTGAGCACTTCTTC. It encodes CVSSLGGVAGLGEHFF. Using reference TRBV11-2 and TRBJ2-1 for the parts outside the CDR3, the full variable domain is EAGVAQSPRYKIIEKRQSVAFWCNPISGHATLYWYQQILGQGPKLLIQFQNNGVVDDSQLPKDRFSAERLKGVDSTLKIQPAKLEDSAVYLCVSSLGGVAGLGEHFFGPGTRLTVL.